Below, 9 T cell receptor beta chains from the same sample are listed, as sequenced in a study of PD-1 blockade in classical Hodgkin lymphoma. This table comes from immunoSEQ multiplex PCR, and its TCRdb copy is limited to in-frame clones, with some not included. The table records 25,000 to 30,000 clones, roughly 90% of them present only once. The time point: newly diagnosed, previously untreated cHL patient sample. From thawed PBMCs, CD4+ T cells were purified using magnetic negative selection. Material: CD4+ T cells from blood. The receptors stem from a human donor with classical Hodgkin lymphoma.

The V and J genes are TRBV9 and TRBJ2-7; D gene ambiguous. The CDR3 has 13 residues. Deletions cut 0 bases from V and 6 bases from J, with 10 bases between. Germline assignment: CDR1 SGDLS and CDR2 YYNGEE. This CDR3 is CASSVAKGFEQYF. The DNA for the CDR3 is TGTGCCAGCAGCGTAGCTAAGGGCTTCGAGCAGTACTTC. Full variable domain (remainder filled in from reference TRBV9 and TRBJ2-7): DSGVTQTPKHLITATGQRVTLRCSPRSGDLSVYWYQQSLDQGLQFLIQYYNGEERAKGNILERFSAQQFPDLHSELNLSSLELGDSALYFCASSVAKGFEQYFGPGTRLTVT.

The gene calls are TRBV10-3 and TRBJ1-4; the D gene is possibly TRBD1 (5 bases). This CDR3 region has 15 residues. Germline loops: CDR1 ENHRY, CDR2 SYGVKD. Trimming removed 5 bases at V and 8 bases at J, with 18 bases between. CDR3 amino acids: CAISPRPGDREKLFF. The CDR3 DNA follows: TGTGCCATCAGTCCACGACCGGGGGATAGGGAAAAACTGTTTTTT.

The CDR3 DNA sequence: TGTGCCAGCAGCCGACTAGCGGGAGATGGGTCAGATACGCAGTATTTT. It is translated as CASSRLAGDGSDTQYF. The V and J genes are TRBV27 and TRBJ2-3; 12 nucleotides match TRBD2. The CDR3 runs to 16 residues. Germline loops: CDR1 MNHEY, CDR2 SMNVEV (reference sequence). V trimming: 6 bases; J trimming: 4 bases; junction bases outside the gene matches: 8.

This clone was recorded only once. The chain carries TRBV25-1 and TRBJ2-5; D remains unclear. CDR3 length: 13 residues. The germline V and J ends were trimmed by 9 bases and 7 bases, with 18 bases remaining between them. Germline V gene sequence: CDR1 MGHDK, CDR2 SYGVNS. CDR3 loop: CASSGPKGGTQYF. CDR3 DNA: TGTGCCAGTTCCGGGCCCAAAGGCGGGACCCAGTACTTC.

The chain links TRBV19 to TRBJ1-4; unclear D gene. Trimming left V 4 bases short and J 4 bases short, with 10 bases between. The CDR3 covers 14 residues. In germline, CDR1 is LNHDA, CDR2 SQIVND (reference sequence). The CDR3 DNA sequence: TGTGCCAGTAGTAGGAACAGAAATAATGAAAAACTGTTTTTT. Protein: CASSRNRNNEKLFF. The full variable domain, rest sourced from reference TRBV19 and TRBJ1-4, is DGGITQSPKYLFRKEGQNVTLSCEQNLNHDAMYWYRQDPGQGLRLIYYSQIVNDFQKGDIAEGYSVSREKKESFPLTVTSAQKNPTAFYLCASSRNRNNEKLFFGSGTQLSVL.

J is TRBJ2-4 and V is TRBV27, with 8 bases that match TRBD1. V shed 6 bases, J shed 7 bases, and the junction held 5 bases outside the gene matches. The germline V gene encodes CDR1 MNHEY and CDR2 SMNVEV (reference sequence). The CDR3 length is 13 residues. CDR3 nucleotide sequence: TGTGCCAGCAGATCGACAGGGGTGAACATTCAGTACTTC. Its protein product is CASRSTGVNIQYF.

This chain connects TRBV7-8 to TRBJ2-1; a possible D gene is TRBD2 (6 bases). The CDR3 consists of 14 residues. Trimming took off 5 bases at V and 6 bases at J, with 14 bases between the two ends. Germline V gene sequence: CDR1 SGHVS, CDR2 FQNEAQ. Here the CDR3 DNA reads TGTGCCAGCAGCCCCGACTCGGGAGTCAATGAGCAGTTCTTC. The encoded protein is CASSPDSGVNEQFF.

The J gene is TRBJ2-2, the V gene TRBV7-7; D call uncertain. The CDR3 has 14 amino acids. V lost 5 bases, J lost 2 bases, and 9 bases lay in between. In germline, CDR1 is SSHAT, CDR2 FNYEAQ (reference sequence). The CDR3 region is CASSQTLNTGELFF. DNA for the CDR3: TGTGCCAGCAGCCAGACTCTTAACACCGGGGAGCTGTTTTTT.

This clone was counted a single time. This chain connects TRBV5-1 to TRBJ2-2, with D perhaps assigned TRBD1 or TRBD2 (6 bases each). The CDR3 contains 17 residues. Trimming removed 0 bases from V and 6 bases from J, with 18 bases in between. Germline assignment: CDR1 SGHRS and CDR2 YFSETQ. CDR3 protein: CASSLATGGVKAGELFF. In nucleotides, the CDR3 is TGCGCCAGCAGCTTGGCGACAGGCGGGGTTAAGGCCGGGGAGCTGTTTTTT.